The 23 T cell receptor beta chains in this list originate from one sample, sequenced in a study of tumor-infiltrating lymphocytes in primary liver carcinoma. TCR beta cDNA was prepared out of roughly 0.5 ug total RNA by means of a constant-region primer. Three-round nested multiplex PCR performed with slightly modified ARM-PCR produced the TCR beta libraries. Running 9 to 10 cycles apiece, the first two PCR rounds relied on TRBV1-TRBV30 forward primers together with a C-beta reverse primer. In TCRdb, the multiplex PCR reads were re-called with MiXCR into one record per CDR3 protein. The data contain some 190,000 distinct CDR3 sequences, 60% of them singletons. In addition to blood RNA drawn from unsorted whole blood, germline DNA was extracted. Sample: peripheral blood. Receptor source: a man aged 40-50 years with primary liver carcinoma and hepatitis B virus infection.

The chain couples TRBV28 to TRBJ1-4; 7 nucleotides line up with TRBD1. Trimming cost V 6 bases and J 8 bases; bases outside gene matches: 9. Germline CDR1 and CDR2: MDHEN and SYDVKM. The CDR3 is 14 amino acids. The DNA for the CDR3 is TGTGCCAGCAGGAAGGGGGCCGGGGGCGAAAAACTGTTTTTT. It translates to CASRKGAGGEKLFF.

This clonotype was recorded at least ten times. The chain employs TRBV11-1 and TRBJ1-1; tentatively, D is TRBD1 (6 bases). There are 15 residues in the CDR3. In germline, CDR1 is SGHAT, CDR2 FQDESV (reference sequence). V was pared by 5 bases and J by 4 bases, with 17 bases between. The CDR3: CASSPAGGGGTEAFF. DNA of the CDR3: TGTGCCAGCAGCCCTGCGGGGGGCGGTGGCACTGAAGCTTTCTTT.

For this clonotype: Relative to the germline gene, one junction end is altered; a read error may explain this. The chain combines TRBV6-1 with TRBJ1-4; 7 bases agree with TRBD1. The CDR3 extends over 15 amino acids. Germline CDR1 and CDR2: MNHNS and SASEGT. CDR3 in DNA: TGTGCCAGCAATGAAACAGGGGCAACTAATGAAAAACTGTTTTTT. Its protein is CASNETGATNEKLFF.

This clonotype has only a few counts. This chain links TRBV4-1 with TRBJ2-5; D could derive from TRBD1 or TRBD2 (6 bases each). V was cut by 1 base and J by 3 bases, with 15 bases left in between. Germline-derived CDR1 and CDR2 are MGHRA and YSYEKL. The CDR3 length is 16 residues. The CDR3 loop reads CASSQGHAEGEETQYF. The CDR3 nucleotides read TGCGCCAGCAGCCAAGGGCACGCGGAGGGGGAAGAGACCCAGTACTTC.

The J gene is TRBJ2-7, the V gene TRBV6-2 or TRBV6-3; the match to TRBD2 covers 14 bases. Trimming at V came to 6 bases and at J to 1 base, leaving 5 bases not matched to a gene. This CDR3 region has 16 residues. Germline CDR1 and CDR2: MNHEY and SVGEGT. The CDR3 bases are TGTGCCAGCAGGGGACTAGCGGGAGAGGAGTCCTACGAGCAGTACTTC. This encodes CASRGLAGEESYEQYF.

Worth noting for this clonotype: This may be a read error, as it is one base from a much larger clone. The chain is built from TRBV11-2 and TRBJ1-1; D is perhaps TRBD1 (5 bases). This CDR3 comprises 15 residues. Trimming removed 7 bases from V and 3 bases from J, with 18 bases in between. From germline, CDR1 is SGHAT and CDR2 FQNNGV. Written as DNA, the CDR3 is TGTGCCAGCATCTTGCCCGGGGGGGGTTACACTGAAGCTTTCTTT. It codes for CASILPGGGYTEAFF.

The chain uses TRBV6-4 and TRBJ2-3, with a tentative D call TRBD2 (6 bases). The CDR3 consists of 13 residues. Germline values: CDR1 MRHNA, CDR2 SNTAGT. The ends were cut back, 4 bases at V and 1 base at J, with 6 bases in the middle. The CDR3 loop is CASSASGTDTQYF. The DNA for the CDR3 is TGTGCCAGCAGTGCTAGCGGCACAGATACGCAGTATTTT.

The count of this clonotype is one. V usage is TRBV29-1 and J usage is TRBJ2-7; a weak D match, TRBD2 (6 bases). V lost 7 bases and J 0 bases, leaving 13 bases between the germline ends. CDR1 is SQVTM and CDR2 is ANQGSEA in the germline V gene. The CDR3 length is 13 residues. As DNA, the CDR3 is TGCAGCGCCAGAGTAGCGGTCTCCTACGAGCAGTACTTC. Amino acids: CSARVAVSYEQYF.

The chain couples TRBV11-1 to TRBJ2-7; D ambiguous. Trimming shortened V by 9 bases and J by 0 bases, and 18 bases separated the two germline ends. This CDR3 has 15 residues. Germline V CDR1 and CDR2: SGHAT, FQDESV (reference sequence). CDR3 sequence reads: CASSLKSSVSYEQYF. The CDR3 nucleotides read TGTGCCAGTAGCCTAAAATCAAGTGTCTCCTACGAGCAGTACTTC.

The genes are TRBV28 and TRBJ1-4; tentatively, D is TRBD1 (5 bases). CDR3 length: 17 residues. The germline V gene encodes CDR1 MDHEN and CDR2 SYDVKM. Trimming stripped 4 bases from V and 3 bases from J, with 18 bases between. Written as DNA, the CDR3 is TGTGCCAGCAGTTCACCCGTCGGGGACTGGGCTAATGAAAAACTGTTTTTT. Translated: CASSSPVGDWANEKLFF.

About this clonotype: At one end, the junction sequence differs from germline, possibly due to a read error. This chain links TRBV11-2 with TRBJ2-7; the match to TRBD2 covers 9 bases. In germline, CDR1 is SGHAT, CDR2 FQNNGV. The CDR3 has 15 amino acids. In DNA, the CDR3 is TGTGCCAACAGCTTAATGGCGGGAGGGCCGTACGAGCAGTACTTC. Protein: CANSLMAGGPYEQYF.

This clonotype has just a few counts. CDR3 region: CASSHGASGNEQFF. The CDR3 bases are TGTGCCAGCAGCCACGGGGCTAGCGGCAATGAGCAGTTCTTC. This sequence joins TRBV7-9 and TRBJ2-1, with 7 bases matching TRBD2. The CDR3 totals 14 residues. Germline assignment: CDR1 SEHNR and CDR2 FQNEAQ (reference sequence). Unmatched junction bases numbered 7, after V lost 5 bases and J lost 6 bases.

The chain employs TRBV10-3 and TRBJ2-5; a weak D match, TRBD2 (6 bases). This CDR3 spans 15 amino acids. V was cut by 6 bases and J by 5 bases, with 19 bases left in between. Germline CDR1 ENHRY, CDR2 SYGVKD. In DNA form, the CDR3 reads TGTGCCATCAGAGGGGAGGAAGCTGATCTTGAGACCCAGTACTTC. It encodes CAIRGEEADLETQYF.

The rearrangement joins TRBV6-1 to TRBJ1-6, with 7 nucleotides matching TRBD1. Trimming took 10 bases from V and 0 from J; bases not matched to a gene: 15. The CDR3 contains 18 residues. Germline V gives CDR1 MNHNS, CDR2 SASEGT. For the CDR3, the DNA is TGTGCCAACAGGGGTCCGACAGGAGGTCGCTCCTATAATTCACCCCTCCACTTT. This translates into CANRGPTGGRSYNSPLHF.

Points on this clonotype: At one end the junction does not follow the germline gene, possibly because of a read error. This chain uses TRBV10-2 with TRBJ2-3; 8 nucleotides align to TRBD2. CDR3 length equals 15 residues. Germline V gene sequence: CDR1 WSHSY, CDR2 SAAADI. CDR3 sequence: CASSEYGRGTDTQYF. CDR3 nucleotides: TGCGCAAGCAGTGAGTACGGGAGGGGCACAGATACGCAGTATTTT.

This clonotype was observed once. Just one base apart from a much larger clone, this may be a read error. The conserved phenylalanine or tryptophan normally closing the CDR3 is absent here, so this likely arose from a read error. CDR3 DNA sequence: TGTGCCAGCAGCTGGGCCGGGACAGGGGCCTACGAGCAGTACATC. Protein product: CASSWAGTGAYEQYI. The chain uses TRBV11-2 and TRBJ2-7, with TRBD1 matching 10 bases. Trimming at V came to 4 bases and at J to 2 bases, leaving 5 bases not matched to a gene. The germline V gene encodes CDR1 SGHAT and CDR2 FQNNGV. CDR3 size: 15 residues.

With regard to this clonotype: Likely a read error: the CDR3 ends without its conserved phenylalanine or tryptophan. V is TRBV28 and J is TRBJ1-4; a possible D gene is TRBD1 (6 bases). This CDR3 spans 14 amino acids. V lost 5 bases, J lost 6 bases, and 13 bases lay in between. Looked up from germline, CDR1 is MDHEN and CDR2 is SYDVKM. Here the CDR3 DNA reads TGTGCCAGCAGTCTGACAGGACCGGATGAAAAACTGTTTTAT. This translates into CASSLTGPDEKLFY.

This clonotype was observed at least ten times. V and J are TRBV11-2 and TRBJ2-2; TRBD2 matches 12 bases. Germline CDR1 and CDR2: SGHAT and FQNNGV. The length of the CDR3 is 16 residues. V dropped 3 bases and J dropped 6; count of bases not matched to a gene: 5. CDR3 nucleotides: TGTGCCAGCAGCTTGACTAGCGGGAGATGGGCCGGGGAGCTGTTTTTT. Encoded protein: CASSLTSGRWAGELFF.

This clonotype appeared many times. V gene TRBV4-1 combines with J gene TRBJ2-2; no firm D call. The V gene lost 3 bases and the J gene lost 5 bases, with 10 bases spanning the gap. Germline CDR1 is MGHRA and CDR2 is YSYEKL. The CDR3 covers 14 residues. In DNA form, the CDR3 reads TGCGCCAGCAGCCAGAAGGTCTGGACCGGGGAGCTGTTTTTT. Residues: CASSQKVWTGELFF.

The CDR3 DNA is TGTGCCAGCAGTTACGCAGCAAATGAGCAGTTCTTC. Translated: CASSYAANEQFF. This sequence joins TRBV6-5 and TRBJ2-1; D uncertain. This CDR3 has 12 residues. V lost 2 bases to trimming and J lost 7 bases, with 6 bases between them. CDR1 is MNHEY and CDR2 is SVGAGI in the germline V gene.

V gene TRBV29-1 combines with J gene TRBJ1-2; maybe TRBD1 (6 bases). The CDR3 spans 13 residues. Trimming cost V 8 bases and J 4 bases, with 17 bases left between them. From germline, CDR1 is SQVTM and CDR2 ANQGSEA. DNA for the CDR3: TGCAGCATTTCTATAGGAGGGGGCTATGGCTACACCTTC. Translating it yields CSISIGGGYGYTF.

The chain joins TRBV11-2 to TRBJ2-2; weak D call: TRBD1 (6 bases). V was cut by 6 bases and J by 1 base, with 15 bases left in between. The CDR3 is 16 residues long. In germline, CDR1 is SGHAT, CDR2 FQNNGV. The CDR3 coding sequence is TGTGCCAGCAGTTTATCGGGACACGGGAACACCGGGGAGCTGTTTTTT. Protein sequence: CASSLSGHGNTGELFF.

The sample holds many counts of this clonotype. CDR3 nucleotide sequence: TGTGCCAGCAGCCTGGGACTAGCGGGAGTAAACCCCCCCCTCGAGCAGTACTTC. Amino acid sequence: CASSLGLAGVNPPLEQYF. V usage is TRBV12-3 or TRBV12-4 and J usage is TRBJ2-7; TRBD2 agrees at 14 bases. The junction had 16 bases not matched to a gene; V was cut back by 6 bases and J by 6 bases. This CDR3 has 18 amino acids.